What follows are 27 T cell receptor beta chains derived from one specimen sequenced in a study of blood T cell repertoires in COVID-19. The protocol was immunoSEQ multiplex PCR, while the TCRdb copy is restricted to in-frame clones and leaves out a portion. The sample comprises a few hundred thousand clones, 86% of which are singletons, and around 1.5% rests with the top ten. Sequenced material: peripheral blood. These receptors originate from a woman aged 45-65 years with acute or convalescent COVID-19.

Here the CDR3 DNA reads TGTGCCAGCAGCGACGTCGGGACAGAAAAAGAGACCCAGTACTTC. Encoded protein: CASSDVGTEKETQYF. V is TRBV7-8 and J is TRBJ2-5; 7 bases agree with TRBD1. Trimming took 5 bases from V and 3 from J; bases not matched to a gene: 9. CDR3 length: 15 amino acids. CDR1 SGHVS and CDR2 FQNEAQ come from the germline V gene.

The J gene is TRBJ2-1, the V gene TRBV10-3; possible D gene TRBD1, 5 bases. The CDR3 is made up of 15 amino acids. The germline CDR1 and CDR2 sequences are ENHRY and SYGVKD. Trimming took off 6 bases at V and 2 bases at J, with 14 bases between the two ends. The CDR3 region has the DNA TGTGCCATCAGGCGCGAGGACATGACCTACAATGAGCAGTTCTTC. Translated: CAIRREDMTYNEQFF.

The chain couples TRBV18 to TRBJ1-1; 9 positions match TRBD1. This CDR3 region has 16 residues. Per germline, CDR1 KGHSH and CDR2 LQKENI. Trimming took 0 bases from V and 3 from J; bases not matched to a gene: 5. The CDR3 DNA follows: TGTGCCAGCTCACCACCGTTAGGACAGGGGCACACTGAAGCTTTCTTT. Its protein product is CASSPPLGQGHTEAFF. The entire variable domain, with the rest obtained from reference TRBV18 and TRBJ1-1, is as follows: NAGVMQNPRHLVRRRGQEARLRCSPMKGHSHVYWYRQLPEEGLKFMVYLQKENIIDESGMPKERFSAEFPKEGPSILRIQQVVRGDSAAYFCASSPPLGQGHTEAFFGQGTRLTVV.

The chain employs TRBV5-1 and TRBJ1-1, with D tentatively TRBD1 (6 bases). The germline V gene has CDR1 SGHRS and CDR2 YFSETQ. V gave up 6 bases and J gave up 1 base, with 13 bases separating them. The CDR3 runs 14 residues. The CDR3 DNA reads TGCGCCAGCAAGGGGGGGGACACGAACACTGAAGCTTTCTTT. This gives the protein CASKGGDTNTEAFF.

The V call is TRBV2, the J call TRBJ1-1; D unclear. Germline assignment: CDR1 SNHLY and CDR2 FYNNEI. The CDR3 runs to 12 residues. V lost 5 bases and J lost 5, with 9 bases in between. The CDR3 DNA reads TGTGCCAGCAGTTTCACAGTTACTGAAGCTTTCTTT. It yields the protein CASSFTVTEAFF. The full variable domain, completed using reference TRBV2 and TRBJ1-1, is EPEVTQTPSHQVTQMGQEVILRCVPISNHLYFYWYRQILGQKVEFLVSFYNNEISEKSEIFDDQFSVERPDGSNFTLKIRSTKLEDSAMYFCASSFTVTEAFFGQGTRLTVV.

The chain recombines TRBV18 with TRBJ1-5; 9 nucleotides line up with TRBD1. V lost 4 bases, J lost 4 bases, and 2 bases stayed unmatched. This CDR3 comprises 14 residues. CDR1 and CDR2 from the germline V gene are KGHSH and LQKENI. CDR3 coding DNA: TGTGCCAGCTCACAGGACAGGGGAAATCAGCCCCAGCATTTT. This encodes CASSQDRGNQPQHF.

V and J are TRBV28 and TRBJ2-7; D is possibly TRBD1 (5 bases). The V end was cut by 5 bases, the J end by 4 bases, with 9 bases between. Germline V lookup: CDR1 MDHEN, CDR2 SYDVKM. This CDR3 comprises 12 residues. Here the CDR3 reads CASSKGWYEQYF. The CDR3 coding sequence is TGTGCCAGCAGTAAGGGGTGGTACGAGCAGTACTTC.

This chain's CDR3 is CASSQERIGGRAYEQYF. As DNA, the CDR3 is TGCGCCAGCAGCCAAGAGAGGATAGGCGGGAGGGCCTACGAGCAGTACTTC. The V gene is TRBV4-3, the J gene TRBJ2-7; 9 bases fit TRBD2. CDR1 LGHNA and CDR2 YSLEER come from the germline V gene. The CDR3 is 17 residues long. After removal of 0 bases from V and 2 bases from J, the junction contained 8 bases not matched to a gene.

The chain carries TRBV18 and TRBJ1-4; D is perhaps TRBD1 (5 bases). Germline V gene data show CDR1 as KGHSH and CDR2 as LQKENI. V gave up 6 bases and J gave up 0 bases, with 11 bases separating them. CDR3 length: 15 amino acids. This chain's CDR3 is CASSPGTPTNEKLFF. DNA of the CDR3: TGTGCCAGCTCCCCCGGGACTCCAACTAATGAAAAACTGTTTTTT.

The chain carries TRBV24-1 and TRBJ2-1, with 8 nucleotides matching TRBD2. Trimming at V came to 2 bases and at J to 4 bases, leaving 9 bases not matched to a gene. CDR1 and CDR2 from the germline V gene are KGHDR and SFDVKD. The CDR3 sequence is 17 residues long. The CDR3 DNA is TGTGCCACCAGTGATTGGGGCGGCGGGGGGCAGTACAATGAGCAGTTCTTC. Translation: CATSDWGGGGQYNEQFF.

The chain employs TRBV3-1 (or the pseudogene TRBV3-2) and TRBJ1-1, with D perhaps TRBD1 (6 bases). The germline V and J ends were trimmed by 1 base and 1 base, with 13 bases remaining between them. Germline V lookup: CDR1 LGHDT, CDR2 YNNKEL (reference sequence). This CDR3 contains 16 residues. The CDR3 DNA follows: TGTGCCAGCAGCCAAGTACCCAGGGGCCAGAACACTGAAGCTTTCTTT. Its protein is CASSQVPRGQNTEAFF.

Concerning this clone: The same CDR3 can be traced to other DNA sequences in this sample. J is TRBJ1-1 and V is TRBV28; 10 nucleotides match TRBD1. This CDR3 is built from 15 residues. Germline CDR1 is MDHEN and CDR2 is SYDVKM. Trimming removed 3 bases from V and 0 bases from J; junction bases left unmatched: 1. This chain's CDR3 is CASSLGTGVNTEAFF. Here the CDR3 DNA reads TGTGCCAGCAGTTTGGGGACAGGGGTGAACACTGAAGCTTTCTTT.

The CDR3 region has the DNA TGTGCCAGCAGCCAGAGCGCTAGCTCCTACAATGAGCAGTTCTTC. It translates to CASSQSASSYNEQFF. The chain joins TRBV3-1 (or the pseudogene TRBV3-2) to TRBJ2-1; D not resolved. The V end lost 3 bases, the J end lost 0 bases, and 9 bases lay between the germline ends. The CDR3 runs 15 residues. In germline, CDR1 is LGHDT, CDR2 YNNKEL (reference sequence).

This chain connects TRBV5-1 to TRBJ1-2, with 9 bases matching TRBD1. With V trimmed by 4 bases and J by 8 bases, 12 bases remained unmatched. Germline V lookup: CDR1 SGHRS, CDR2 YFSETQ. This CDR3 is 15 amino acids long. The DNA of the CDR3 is TGCGCCAGCAGCCCAATCCCGGGACAGGGCGAGGGCTACACCTTC. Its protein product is CASSPIPGQGEGYTF.

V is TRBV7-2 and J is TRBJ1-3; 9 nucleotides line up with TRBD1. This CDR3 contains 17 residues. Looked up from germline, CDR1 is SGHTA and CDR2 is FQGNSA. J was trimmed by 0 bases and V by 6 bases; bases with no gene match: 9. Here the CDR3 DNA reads TGTGCCAGCAGATCGACCGGGACAGGGCGCTCTGGAAACACCATATATTTT. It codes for CASRSTGTGRSGNTIYF.

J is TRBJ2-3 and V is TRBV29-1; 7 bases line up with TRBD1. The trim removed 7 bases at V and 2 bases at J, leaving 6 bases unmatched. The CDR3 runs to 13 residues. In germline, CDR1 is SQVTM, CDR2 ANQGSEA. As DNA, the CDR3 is TGCAGCGCTTCGACAGGGACCACAGATACGCAGTATTTT. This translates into CSASTGTTDTQYF.

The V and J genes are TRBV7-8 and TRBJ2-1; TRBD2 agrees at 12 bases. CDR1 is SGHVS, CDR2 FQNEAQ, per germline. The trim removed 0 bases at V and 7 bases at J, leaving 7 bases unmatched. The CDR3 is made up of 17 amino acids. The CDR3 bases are TGTGCCAGCAGCTTAGCCCGCCTAGCGGGAGGGGATAATGAGCAGTTCTTC. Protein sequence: CASSLARLAGGDNEQFF. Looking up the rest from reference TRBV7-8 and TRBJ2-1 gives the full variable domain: GAGVSQSPRYKVAKRGQDVALRCDPISGHVSLFWYQQALGQGPEFLTYFQNEAQLDKSGLPSDRFFAERPEGSVSTLKIQRTQQEDSAVYLCASSLARLAGGDNEQFFGPGTRLTVL.

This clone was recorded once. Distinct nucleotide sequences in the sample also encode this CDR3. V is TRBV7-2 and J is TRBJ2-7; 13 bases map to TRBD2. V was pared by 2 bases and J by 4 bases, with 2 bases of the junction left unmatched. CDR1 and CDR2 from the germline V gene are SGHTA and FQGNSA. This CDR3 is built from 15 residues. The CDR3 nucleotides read TGTGCCAGCAGCTTATTACTAGCGGGAGGGTACGAGCAGTACTTC. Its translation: CASSLLLAGGYEQYF. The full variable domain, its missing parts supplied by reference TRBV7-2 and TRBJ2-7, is GAGVSQSPSNKVTEKGKDVELRCDPISGHTALYWYRQSLGQGLEFLIYFQGNSAPDKSGLPSDRFSAERTGGSVSTLTIQRTQQEDSAVYLCASSLLLAGGYEQYFGPGTRLTVT.

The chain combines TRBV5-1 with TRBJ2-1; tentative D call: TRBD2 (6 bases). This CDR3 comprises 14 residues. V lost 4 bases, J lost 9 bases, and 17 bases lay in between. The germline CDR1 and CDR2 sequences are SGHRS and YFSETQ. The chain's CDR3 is CASSLSGWVSEQFF. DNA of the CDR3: TGCGCCAGCAGCCTTAGCGGATGGGTGAGTGAGCAGTTCTTC.

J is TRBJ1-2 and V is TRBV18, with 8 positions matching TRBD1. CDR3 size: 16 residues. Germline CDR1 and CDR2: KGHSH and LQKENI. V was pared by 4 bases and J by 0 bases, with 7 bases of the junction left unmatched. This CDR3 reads CASSLTGGGTNYGYTF. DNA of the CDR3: TGTGCCAGCTCACTCACAGGGGGAGGAACTAACTATGGCTACACCTTC. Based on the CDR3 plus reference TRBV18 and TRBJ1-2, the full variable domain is NAGVMQNPRHLVRRRGQEARLRCSPMKGHSHVYWYRQLPEEGLKFMVYLQKENIIDESGMPKERFSAEFPKEGPSILRIQQVVRGDSAAYFCASSLTGGGTNYGYTFGSGTRLTVV.

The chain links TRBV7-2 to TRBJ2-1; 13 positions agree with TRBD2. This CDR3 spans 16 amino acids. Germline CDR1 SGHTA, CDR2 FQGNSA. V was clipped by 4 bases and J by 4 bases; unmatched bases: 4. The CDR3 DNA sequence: TGTGCCAGCAGCTCCGGACTAGCGGGGGCTTACAATGAGCAGTTCTTC. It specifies CASSSGLAGAYNEQFF.

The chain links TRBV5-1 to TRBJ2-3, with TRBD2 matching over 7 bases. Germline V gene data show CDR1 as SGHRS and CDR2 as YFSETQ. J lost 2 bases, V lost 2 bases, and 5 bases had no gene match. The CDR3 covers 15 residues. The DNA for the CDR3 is TGCGCCAGCAGCTTCGGAGCGGGACTCACAGATACGCAGTATTTT. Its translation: CASSFGAGLTDTQYF.

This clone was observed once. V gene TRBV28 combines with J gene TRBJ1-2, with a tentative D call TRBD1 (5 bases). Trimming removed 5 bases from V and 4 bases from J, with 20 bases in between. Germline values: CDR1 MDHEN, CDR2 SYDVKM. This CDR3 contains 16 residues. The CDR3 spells CASSLSSQGGGYGYTF. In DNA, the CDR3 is TGTGCCAGCAGTCTATCCTCGCAGGGCGGGGGCTATGGCTACACCTTC.

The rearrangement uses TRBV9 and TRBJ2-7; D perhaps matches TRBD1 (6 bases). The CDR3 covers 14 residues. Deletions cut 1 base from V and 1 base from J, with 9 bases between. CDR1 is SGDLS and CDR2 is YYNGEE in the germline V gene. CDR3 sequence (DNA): TGTGCCAGCAGCGTAAGTCAGGGGTCCTACGAGCAGTACTTC. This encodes CASSVSQGSYEQYF.

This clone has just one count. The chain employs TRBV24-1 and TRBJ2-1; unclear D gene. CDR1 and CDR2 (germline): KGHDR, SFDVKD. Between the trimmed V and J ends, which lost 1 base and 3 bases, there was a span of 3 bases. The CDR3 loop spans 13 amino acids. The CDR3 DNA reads TGTGCCACCAGTGATTTTCACTACAATGAGCAGTTCTTC. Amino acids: CATSDFHYNEQFF.

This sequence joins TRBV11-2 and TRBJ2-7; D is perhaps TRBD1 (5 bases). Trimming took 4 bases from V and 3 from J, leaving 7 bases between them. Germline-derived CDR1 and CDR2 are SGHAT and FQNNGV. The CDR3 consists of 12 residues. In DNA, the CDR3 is TGTGCCAGCAGCTCAGGGTTCTACGAGCAGTACTTC. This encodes CASSSGFYEQYF.

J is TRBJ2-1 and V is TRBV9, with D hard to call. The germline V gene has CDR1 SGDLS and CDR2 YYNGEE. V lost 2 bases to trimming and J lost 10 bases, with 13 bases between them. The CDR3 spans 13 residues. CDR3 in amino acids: CASSVSTTGEQFF. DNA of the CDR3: TGTGCCAGCAGCGTGAGTACTACTGGGGAGCAGTTCTTC.